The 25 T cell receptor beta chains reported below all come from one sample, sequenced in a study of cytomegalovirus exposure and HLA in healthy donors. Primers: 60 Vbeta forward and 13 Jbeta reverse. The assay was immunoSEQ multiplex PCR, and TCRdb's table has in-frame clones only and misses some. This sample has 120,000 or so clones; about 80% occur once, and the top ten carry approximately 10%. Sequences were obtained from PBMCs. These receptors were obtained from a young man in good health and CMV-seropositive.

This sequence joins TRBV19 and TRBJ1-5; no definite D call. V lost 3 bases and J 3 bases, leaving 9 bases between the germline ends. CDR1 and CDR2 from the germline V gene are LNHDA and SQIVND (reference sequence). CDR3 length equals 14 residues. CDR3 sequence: CASSMMQANQPQHF. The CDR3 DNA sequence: TGTGCCAGTAGTATGATGCAGGCCAATCAGCCCCAGCATTTT.

Here the CDR3 DNA reads TGTGCCAGCAGTCACAGGGGGGCCGGGGAGCTGTTTTTT. Its protein is CASSHRGAGELFF. The chain recombines TRBV27 with TRBJ2-2; 8 nucleotides match TRBD1. The CDR3 is 13 amino acids. Germline assignment: CDR1 MNHEY and CDR2 SMNVEV (reference sequence). Trimming removed 5 bases from V and 6 bases from J; junction bases left unmatched: 2.

The CDR3 nucleotides read TGTGCCAGCAGCTTAGTCCCAGACACAGATACGCAGTATTTT. It translates to CASSLVPDTDTQYF. This chain joins TRBV7-2 and TRBJ2-3; no firm D call. This CDR3 spans 14 amino acids. Deletions cut 1 base from V and 2 bases from J, with 7 bases between. CDR1 is SGHTA, CDR2 FQGNSA, per germline.

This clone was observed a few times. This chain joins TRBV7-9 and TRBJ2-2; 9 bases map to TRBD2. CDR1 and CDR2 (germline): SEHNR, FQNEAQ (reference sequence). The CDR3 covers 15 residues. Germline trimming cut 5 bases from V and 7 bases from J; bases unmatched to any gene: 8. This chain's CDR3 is CASSPWTSEHGELFF. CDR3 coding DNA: TGTGCCAGCAGCCCGTGGACTAGCGAACACGGGGAGCTGTTTTTT.

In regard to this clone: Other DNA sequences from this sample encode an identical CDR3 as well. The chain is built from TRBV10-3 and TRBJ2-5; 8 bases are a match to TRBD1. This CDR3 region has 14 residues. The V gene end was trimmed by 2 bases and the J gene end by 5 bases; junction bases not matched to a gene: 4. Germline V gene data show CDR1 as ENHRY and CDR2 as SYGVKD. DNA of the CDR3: TGTGCCATCAGTGAGGCAGGGGGCAGGGAGACCCAGTACTTC. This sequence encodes CAISEAGGRETQYF.

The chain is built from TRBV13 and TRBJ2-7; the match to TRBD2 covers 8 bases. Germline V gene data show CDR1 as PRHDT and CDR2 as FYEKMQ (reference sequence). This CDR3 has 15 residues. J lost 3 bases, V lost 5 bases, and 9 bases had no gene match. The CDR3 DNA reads TGTGCCAGCAGCCAGGGACTAGACAAAAGCTACGAGCAGTACTTC. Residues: CASSQGLDKSYEQYF.

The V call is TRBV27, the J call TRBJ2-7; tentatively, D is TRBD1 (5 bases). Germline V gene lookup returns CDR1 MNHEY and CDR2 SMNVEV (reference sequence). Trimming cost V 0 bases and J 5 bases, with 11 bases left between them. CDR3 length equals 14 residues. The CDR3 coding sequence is TGTGCCAGCAGTTTATCAGACACAGGCAACGAGCAGTACTTC. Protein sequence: CASSLSDTGNEQYF.

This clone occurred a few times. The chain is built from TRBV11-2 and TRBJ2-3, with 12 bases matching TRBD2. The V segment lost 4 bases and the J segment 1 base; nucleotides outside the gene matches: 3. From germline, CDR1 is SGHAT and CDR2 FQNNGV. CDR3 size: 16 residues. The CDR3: CASSSLAGGRTDTQYF. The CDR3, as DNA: TGTGCCAGCAGCTCACTAGCGGGGGGCCGCACAGATACGCAGTATTTT.

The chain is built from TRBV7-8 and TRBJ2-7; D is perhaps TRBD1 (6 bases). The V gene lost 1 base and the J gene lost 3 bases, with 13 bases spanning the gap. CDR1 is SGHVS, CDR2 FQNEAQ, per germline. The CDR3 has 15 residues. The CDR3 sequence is CASSLETGGLYEQYF. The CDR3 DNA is TGTGCCAGCAGCTTAGAGACAGGAGGCCTCTACGAGCAGTACTTC.

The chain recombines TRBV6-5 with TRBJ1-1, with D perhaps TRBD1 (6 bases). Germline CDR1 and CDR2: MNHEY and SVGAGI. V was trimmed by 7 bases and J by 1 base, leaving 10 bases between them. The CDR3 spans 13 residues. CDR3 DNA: TGTGCCAGCATCAAACAGGGGAACACTGAAGCTTTCTTT. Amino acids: CASIKQGNTEAFF.

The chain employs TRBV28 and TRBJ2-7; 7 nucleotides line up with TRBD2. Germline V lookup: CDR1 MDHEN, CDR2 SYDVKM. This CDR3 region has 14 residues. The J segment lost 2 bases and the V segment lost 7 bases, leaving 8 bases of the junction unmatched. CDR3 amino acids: CASIPGGRPYEQYF. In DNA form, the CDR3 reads TGTGCCAGCATCCCCGGCGGGAGACCCTACGAGCAGTACTTC. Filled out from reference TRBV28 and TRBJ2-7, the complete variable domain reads DVKVTQSSRYLVKRTGEKVFLECVQDMDHENMFWYRQDPGLGLRLIYFSYDVKMKEKGDIPEGYSVSREKKERFSLILESASTNQTSMYLCASIPGGRPYEQYFGPGTRLTVT.

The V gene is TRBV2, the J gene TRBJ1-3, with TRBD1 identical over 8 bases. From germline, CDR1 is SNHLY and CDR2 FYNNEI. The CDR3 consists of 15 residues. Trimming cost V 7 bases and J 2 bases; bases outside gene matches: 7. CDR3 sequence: CASTLDRVPGNTIYF. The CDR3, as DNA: TGTGCCAGCACCTTGGACAGGGTACCTGGAAACACCATATATTTT.

The CDR3 nucleotides are TGTGCCAGCAGCTTACAGGGGCAGAATTACAATGAGCAGTTCTTC. It encodes CASSLQGQNYNEQFF. V usage is TRBV7-2 and J usage is TRBJ2-1; possible D gene TRBD1, 6 bases. Germline CDR1 is SGHTA and CDR2 is FQGNSA. Trimming removed 2 bases from V and 4 bases from J, with 12 bases in between. The CDR3 runs to 15 residues. The full variable domain, with the rest looked up from reference TRBV7-2 and TRBJ2-1, is GAGVSQSPSNKVTEKGKDVELRCDPISGHTALYWYRQSLGQGLEFLIYFQGNSAPDKSGLPSDRFSAERTGGSVSTLTIQRTQQEDSAVYLCASSLQGQNYNEQFFGPGTRLTVL.

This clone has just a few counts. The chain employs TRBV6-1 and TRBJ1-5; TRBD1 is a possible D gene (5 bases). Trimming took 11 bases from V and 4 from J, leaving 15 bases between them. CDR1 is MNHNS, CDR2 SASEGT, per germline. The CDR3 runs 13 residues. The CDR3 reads CAGCSTGNQPQHF. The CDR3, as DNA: TGTGCCGGCTGCTCTACAGGTAATCAGCCCCAGCATTTT.

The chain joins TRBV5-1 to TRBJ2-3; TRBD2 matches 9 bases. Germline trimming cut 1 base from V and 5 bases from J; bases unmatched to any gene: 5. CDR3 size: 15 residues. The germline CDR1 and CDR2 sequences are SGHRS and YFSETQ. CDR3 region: CASSLMTSGGDTQYF. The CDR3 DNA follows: TGCGCCAGCAGCTTGATGACTAGCGGCGGAGATACGCAGTATTTT. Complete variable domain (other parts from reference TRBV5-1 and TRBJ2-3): KAGVTQTPRYLIKTRGQQVTLSCSPISGHRSVSWYQQTPGQGLQFLFEYFSETQRNKGNFPGRFSGRQFSNSRSEMNVSTLELGDSALYLCASSLMTSGGDTQYFGPGTRLTVL.

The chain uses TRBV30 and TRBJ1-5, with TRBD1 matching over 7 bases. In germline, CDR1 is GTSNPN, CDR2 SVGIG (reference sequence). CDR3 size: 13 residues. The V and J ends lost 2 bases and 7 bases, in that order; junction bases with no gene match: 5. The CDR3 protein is CAWSLTGMQPQHF. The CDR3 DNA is TGTGCCTGGAGTTTGACAGGGATGCAGCCCCAGCATTTT.

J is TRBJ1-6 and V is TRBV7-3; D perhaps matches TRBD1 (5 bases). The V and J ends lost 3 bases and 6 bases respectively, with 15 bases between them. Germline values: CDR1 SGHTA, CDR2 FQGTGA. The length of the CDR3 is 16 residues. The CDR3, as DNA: TGTGCCAGCAGCTTTCCTCCGGGACTGATTAATTCACCCCTCCACTTT. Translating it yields CASSFPPGLINSPLHF.

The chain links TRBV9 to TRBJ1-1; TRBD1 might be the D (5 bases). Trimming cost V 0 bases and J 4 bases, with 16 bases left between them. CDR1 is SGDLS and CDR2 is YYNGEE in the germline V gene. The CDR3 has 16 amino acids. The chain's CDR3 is CASSVVQGSRVTEAFF. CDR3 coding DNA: TGTGCCAGCAGCGTAGTCCAGGGTTCTAGAGTCACTGAAGCTTTCTTT. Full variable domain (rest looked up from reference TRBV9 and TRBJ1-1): DSGVTQTPKHLITATGQRVTLRCSPRSGDLSVYWYQQSLDQGLQFLIQYYNGEERAKGNILERFSAQQFPDLHSELNLSSLELGDSALYFCASSVVQGSRVTEAFFGQGTRLTVV.

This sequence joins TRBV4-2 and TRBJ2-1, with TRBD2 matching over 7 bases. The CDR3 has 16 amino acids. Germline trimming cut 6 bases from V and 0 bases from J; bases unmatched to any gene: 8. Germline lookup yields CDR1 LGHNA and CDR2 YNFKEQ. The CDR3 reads CASRAGLESSYNEQFF. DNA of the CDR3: TGTGCCAGCAGAGCGGGACTCGAGAGCTCCTACAATGAGCAGTTCTTC.

CDR3 nucleotides: TGTGCCAGCACCCCTTTGGGGACAGAGGGCGAGCAGTACTTC. This gives the protein CASTPLGTEGEQYF. The chain employs TRBV28 and TRBJ2-7; 7 positions agree with TRBD1. Germline V lookup: CDR1 MDHEN, CDR2 SYDVKM. Trimming took 7 bases from V and 6 from J; bases not matched to a gene: 12. CDR3 length: 14 residues.

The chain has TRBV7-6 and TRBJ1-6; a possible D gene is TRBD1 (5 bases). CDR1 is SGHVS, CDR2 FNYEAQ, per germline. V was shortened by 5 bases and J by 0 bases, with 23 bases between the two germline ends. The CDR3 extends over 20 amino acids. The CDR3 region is CASSRGGVLGSSSYNSPLHF. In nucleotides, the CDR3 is TGTGCCAGCAGCCGGGGGGGGGTTCTAGGTTCGAGCTCCTATAATTCACCCCTCCACTTT.

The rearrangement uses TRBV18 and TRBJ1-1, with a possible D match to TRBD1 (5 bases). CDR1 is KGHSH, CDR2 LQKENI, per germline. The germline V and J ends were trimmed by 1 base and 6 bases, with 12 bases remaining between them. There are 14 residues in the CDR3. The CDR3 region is CASSPRHRDSEAFF. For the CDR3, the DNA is TGTGCCAGCTCACCACGCCATAGGGACTCTGAAGCTTTCTTT.

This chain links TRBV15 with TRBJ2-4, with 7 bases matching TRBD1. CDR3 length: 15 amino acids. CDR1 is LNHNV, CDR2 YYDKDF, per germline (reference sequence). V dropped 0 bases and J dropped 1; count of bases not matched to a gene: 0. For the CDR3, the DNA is TGTGCCACCAGCAGAGACAGGGGGGCCAAAAACATTCAGTACTTC. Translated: CATSRDRGAKNIQYF.

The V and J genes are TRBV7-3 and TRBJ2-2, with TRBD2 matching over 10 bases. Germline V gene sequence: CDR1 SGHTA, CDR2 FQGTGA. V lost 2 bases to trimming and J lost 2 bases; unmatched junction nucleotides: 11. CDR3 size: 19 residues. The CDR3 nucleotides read TGTGCCAGCAGCTTATTAGCGGGGGGACAATTTGGTAACACCGGGGAGCTGTTTTTT. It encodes CASSLLAGGQFGNTGELFF.

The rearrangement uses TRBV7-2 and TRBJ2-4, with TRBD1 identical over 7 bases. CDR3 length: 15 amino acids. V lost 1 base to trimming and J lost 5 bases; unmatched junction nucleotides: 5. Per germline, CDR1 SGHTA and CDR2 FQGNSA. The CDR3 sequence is CASSLVTGRENIQYF. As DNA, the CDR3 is TGTGCCAGCAGCTTAGTGACAGGGCGAGAAAACATTCAGTACTTC.